What follows is one T cell receptor (beta chain) and its context. The sample belongs to a study of blood T cell repertoires in COVID-19. About the study: COVID-19 samples from acute and convalescent phases originated in the United States, Italy and Spain.

The ends lost 2 bases at V and 5 bases at J; junction bases unmatched: 11. CDR3 length equals 19 residues. The germline V gene encodes CDR1 MNHEY and CDR2 SVGEGT. Source study methods: Researchers report that nucleated cell counts were estimated from reference gene primer amplification. TCRdb's table, derived via immunoSEQ multiplex PCR, lists solely in-frame clones and lacks some. That table furnishes V, J and clone size, whereas the DNA furnished D and trimming. The data contain 130,000 to 150,000 clones, around 86% of them singletons. The TCR was taken from a human donor in a cohort sampled during active COVID-19. The sequencing sample was made of peripheral blood. This chain links TRBV6-2 or TRBV6-3 with TRBJ2-1; TRBD2 aligns across 14 bases. The CDR3 loop reads CASSYTLSGLAGGHNEQFF. CDR3 DNA: TGTGCCAGCAGTTACACCCTATCAGGACTAGCGGGGGGCCACAATGAGCAGTTCTTC.